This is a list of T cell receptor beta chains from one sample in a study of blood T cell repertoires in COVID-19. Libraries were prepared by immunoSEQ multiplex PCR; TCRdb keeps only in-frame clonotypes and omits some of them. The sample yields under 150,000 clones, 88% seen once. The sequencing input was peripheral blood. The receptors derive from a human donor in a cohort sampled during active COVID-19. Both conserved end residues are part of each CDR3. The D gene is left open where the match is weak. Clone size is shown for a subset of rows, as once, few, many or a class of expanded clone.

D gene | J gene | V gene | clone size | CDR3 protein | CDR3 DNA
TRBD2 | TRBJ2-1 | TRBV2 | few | CASQRYLAGGSREQFF | TGTGCCAGCCAACGGTACTTAGCGGGGGGCTCAAGGGAGCAGTTCTTC
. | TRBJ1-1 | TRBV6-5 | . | CASRPAGITEAFF | TGTGCCAGCCGTCCCGCAGGTATAACTGAAGCTTTCTTT
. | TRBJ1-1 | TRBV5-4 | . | CASSLGTLEAFF | TGTGCCAGCAGCTTGGGGACACTAGAAGCTTTCTTT
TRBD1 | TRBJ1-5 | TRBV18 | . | CASSPAGTGSLTQPQHF | TGTGCCAGCTCACCCGCCGGGACAGGGTCACTTACTCAGCCCCAGCATTTT
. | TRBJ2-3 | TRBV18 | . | CASSPPSESTQYF | TGTGCCAGCTCACCACCGAGCGAAAGTACGCAGTATTTT
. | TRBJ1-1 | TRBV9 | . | CASSHAAGSLFTEAFF | TGTGCCAGCAGCCACGCGGCAGGGTCCCTCTTCACTGAAGCTTTCTTT
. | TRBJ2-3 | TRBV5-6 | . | CASSWNRLDTQYF | TGTGCCAGCAGCTGGAACAGGCTAGATACGCAGTATTTT
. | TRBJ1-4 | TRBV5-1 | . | CASSLGQSNEKLFF | TGCGCCAGCAGCTTGGGACAGTCTAATGAAAAACTGTTTTTT
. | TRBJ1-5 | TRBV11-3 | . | CASSLVGRNSNQPQHF | TGTGCCAGCAGCTTAGTTGGCAGAAATAGCAATCAGCCCCAGCATTTT
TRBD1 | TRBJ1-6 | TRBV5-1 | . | CASSLEQGEYNSPLHF | TGCGCCAGCAGCTTGGAACAGGGGGAGTATAATTCACCCCTCCACTTT
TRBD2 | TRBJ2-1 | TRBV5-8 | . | CASRARRGGRAEQFF | TGTGCCAGCAGGGCTCGCCGGGGGGGCCGAGCTGAGCAGTTCTTC